The 25 T cell receptor beta chains presented below share a single source sample, sequenced in a study of tumor and adjacent non-tumor tissue in lung cancer. This sample's RNA came from whole unsorted tissue. The library came from three nested PCR rounds adapted from ARM-PCR protocols. TCRdb analysed the multiplex PCR reads with MiXCR anew, one entry per CDR3 protein. This repertoire shows 70,000 to 90,000 distinct CDR3 sequences, around 86% found once; its top ten account for about 14%. The sample was lung tumor tissue. These receptors were collected from a woman aged 45-59 years with non-small cell lung cancer.

Details on this clonotype: One end of the junction fails to match germline, which may point to a read error. V and J are TRBV20-1 and TRBJ2-7, with TRBD1 identical over 9 bases. The germline V gene has CDR1 DFQATT and CDR2 SNEGSKA (reference sequence). This CDR3 is built from 15 residues. CDR3 protein: CSARAPGDRVYEQYF. CDR3 DNA sequence: TGCAGTGCTAGAGCGCCGGGGGACAGGGTTTATGAGCAGTATTTC.

This clonotype was seen many times. The chain is built from TRBV20-1 and TRBJ2-2; D may be TRBD2 (6 bases). This CDR3 contains 16 residues. Germline CDR1 and CDR2: DFQATT and SNEGSKA (reference sequence). The V and J ends lost 0 bases and 5 bases respectively, with 16 bases between them. The CDR3 sequence: CSARDKQGGWTGELFF. The CDR3 DNA reads as TGCAGTGCTAGAGATAAGCAGGGAGGCTGGACCGGGGAGCTGTTTTTT.

This clonotype has at least ten counts. The genes are TRBV6-2 or TRBV6-3 and TRBJ1-2, with D possibly matching TRBD1 (5 bases). The CDR3 contains 13 residues. Trimming took 6 bases from V and 4 from J, leaving 12 bases between them. Germline CDR1 is MNHEY and CDR2 is SVGEGT. The CDR3 spells CASSATASYGYTF. CDR3 sequence (DNA): TGTGCCAGCAGCGCGACAGCTTCCTATGGCTACACCTTC.

This clonotype was found many times. The V call is TRBV20-1, the J call TRBJ2-1; TRBD2 agrees at 10 bases. Trimming took 0 bases from V and 2 from J; bases not matched to a gene: 1. This CDR3 region has 15 residues. Germline lookup yields CDR1 DFQATT and CDR2 SNEGSKA (reference sequence). The CDR3 loop is CSAREGLAAYNEQFF. The CDR3 coding sequence is TGCAGTGCTAGAGAAGGACTAGCGGCCTACAATGAGCAGTTCTTC.

Concerning this clonotype itself: One end of the junction is discordant with germline, which a read error may explain. The V gene is TRBV29-1, the J gene TRBJ1-2; D is ambiguous. The CDR3 length is 11 residues. CDR1 is SQVTM, CDR2 ANQGSEA, per germline. CDR3 residues: CSVGVDYGYTF. CDR3 coding DNA: TGCAGCGTTGGAGTTGACTATGGCTACACTTTC.

Concerning this clonotype: This may arise from a read error, as a much more abundant clone is one base away. The gene calls are TRBV30 and TRBJ1-2; TRBD1 might be the D (6 bases). V lost 3 bases and J 4 bases, leaving 21 bases between the germline ends. The CDR3 consists of 16 residues. From germline, CDR1 is GTSNPN and CDR2 SVGIG (reference sequence). The CDR3, as DNA: TGTGCCTGGAGAGTACAGGGAGGTTCTTCAATCTATGGCTACACCTTC. It encodes CAWRVQGGSSIYGYTF.

The chain recombines TRBV6-5 with TRBJ1-1; D is ambiguous. Trimming stripped 6 bases from V and 1 base from J, with 12 bases between. In germline, CDR1 is MNHEY, CDR2 SVGAGI. This CDR3 is built from 14 residues. As DNA, the CDR3 is TGTGCCAGCAGCGCACACGAAAAGAACACTGAAGCTTTCTTT. Encoded protein: CASSAHEKNTEAFF.

This rearrangement joins TRBV20-1 to TRBJ2-4; possibly TRBD2 for D (6 bases). Germline assignment: CDR1 DFQATT and CDR2 SNEGSKA (reference sequence). The CDR3 is 13 residues long. The V gene lost 7 bases and the J gene lost 6 bases, with 16 bases spanning the gap. The CDR3 DNA is TGCAGTGTCAGACTAGGGGAAGGAAACATTCAGTACTTC. Amino acid sequence: CSVRLGEGNIQYF.

Concerning this clonotype itself: The junction and the germline gene differ at one end; a read error may be behind it. V gene TRBV11-2 combines with J gene TRBJ1-2; D remains ambiguous. The V gene's germline CDR1 is SGHAT and CDR2 FQNNGV. The CDR3 loop spans 15 amino acids. This CDR3 is CPSSANEAPNYGYTF. CDR3 in DNA: TGTCCCAGCAGCGCGAACGAGGCTCCTAACTATGGCTACACATTC.

The chain joins TRBV28 to TRBJ2-1, with a tentative D call TRBD2 (7 bases). Between the trimmed V and J ends, which lost 8 bases and 9 bases, there was a span of 32 bases. The CDR3 is made up of 18 amino acids. CDR1 MDHEN and CDR2 SYDVKM come from the germline V gene. For the CDR3, the DNA is TGTGCCAGCGCTAGACGTGGGGGGCTCGGCGGGAGAAAGGGTGAGCAGTTCTTC. Its protein is CASARRGGLGGRKGEQFF.

Details on this clonotype: This CDR3 fails to terminate in the conserved phenylalanine or tryptophan, so it likely reflects a read error. This rearrangement joins TRBV6-1 to TRBJ2-5, with 8 bases fitting TRBD2. Germline V gene lookup returns CDR1 MNHNS and CDR2 SASEGT. V lost 6 bases, J lost 2 bases, and 8 bases stayed unmatched. This CDR3 has 15 amino acids. DNA of the CDR3: TGTGCCAGCAGCGGACTAGCTTCTCTTCAAGAGACCCAGTACTTG. Amino acid sequence: CASSGLASLQETQYL.

The rearrangement joins TRBV28 to TRBJ2-7; 7 bases line up with TRBD1. The CDR3 extends over 16 amino acids. Germline lookup yields CDR1 MDHEN and CDR2 SYDVKM. With 4 bases clipped from V and 7 bases from J, the junction kept 16 bases outside the gene matches. CDR3 sequence: CASSSGYRGFHYEQYF. CDR3 nucleotides: TGTGCCAGCAGTTCCGGGTACAGGGGATTCCACTATGAGCAGTACTTC.

Worth noting for this clonotype: Germline is not matched at one junction end, which may reflect a read error. The chain couples TRBV4-1 to TRBJ1-1; D call uncertain. The CDR3 runs to 16 residues. Germline V gives CDR1 MGHRA, CDR2 YSYEKL. The CDR3, as DNA: TGCGCCAGCAGTCAAGATTTGTACAGATGGAACACTGAATCTTTCTTT. Translating it yields CASSQDLYRWNTESFF.

Regarding this clonotype: Its ends do not fully match the called genes, so a read error is possible. V gene TRBV20-1 combines with J gene TRBJ2-5; 7 bases agree with TRBD1. CDR3 length equals 15 residues. Germline V gene sequence: CDR1 DFQATT, CDR2 SNEGSKA (reference sequence). Here the CDR3 DNA reads TGCAGTGCCAAGGATGTGACAGGGCAGCAAAAGACTCAGTACTTC. It yields the protein CSAKDVTGQQKTQYF.

This clonotype was seen ten or more times. J is TRBJ2-1 and V is TRBV24-1, with TRBD2 matching over 12 bases. CDR1 and CDR2 (germline): KGHDR, SFDVKD. The CDR3 covers 15 residues. V was pared by 0 bases and J by 10 bases, with 3 bases of the junction left unmatched. CDR3 protein: CATSDLGLAGSEQFF. The CDR3 nucleotides are TGTGCCACCAGTGATTTGGGACTAGCGGGGTCCGAGCAGTTCTTC.

V and J are TRBV11-2 and TRBJ2-7, with 8 bases matching TRBD2. The J segment lost 7 bases and the V segment lost 10 bases, leaving 21 bases of the junction unmatched. The CDR3 has 16 residues. CDR1 is SGHAT and CDR2 is FQNNGV in the germline V gene. The CDR3 here is CAIRLRGLAVSEEQYF. In DNA, the CDR3 is TGTGCCATCAGGCTAAGAGGACTAGCAGTCTCGGAAGAGCAGTACTTC. Drawing the rest from reference TRBV11-2 and TRBJ2-7, the complete variable domain is EAGVAQSPRYKIIEKRQSVAFWCNPISGHATLYWYQQILGQGPKLLIQFQNNGVVDDSQLPKDRFSAERLKGVDSTLKIQPAKLEDSAVYLCAIRLRGLAVSEEQYFGPGTRLTVT.

Details on this clonotype: A read error may account for a junction end that differs from germline. This rearrangement joins TRBV4-1 to TRBJ2-1; 7 nucleotides line up with TRBD1. The CDR3 runs to 16 residues. Germline V lookup: CDR1 MGHRA, CDR2 YSYEKL. CDR3 sequence: CASSHATLTGTSEQFF. In DNA form, the CDR3 reads TGCGCCAGTAGCCACGCTACGCTGACAGGGACGAGCGAGCAGTTCTTC.

As concerns this clonotype: The junction differs from germline at one of its ends, possibly a read error. V and J are TRBV29-1 and TRBJ2-7; D may be TRBD2 (6 bases). The length of the CDR3 is 13 residues. Germline V CDR1 and CDR2: SQVTM, ANQGSEA. CDR3 in DNA: TGCAGCGTGCGGCGGGATATCTCCTACGGGCAGTACTTC. It yields the protein CSVRRDISYGQYF.

About this clonotype: The germline gene is not matched at one end of the junction; a read error may be the cause. V and J are TRBV11-3 and TRBJ2-5; 8 bases map to TRBD1. This CDR3 has 14 amino acids. Germline V CDR1 and CDR2: SGHNT, YENEEA. The CDR3 DNA reads TGTGTCAGCAGCCGGGACAGGAACCAAGAGACCCACTACTTC. Amino acids: CVSSRDRNQETHYF. The full variable domain, its missing parts supplied by reference TRBV11-3 and TRBJ2-5, is EAGVVQSPRYKIIEKKQPVAFWCNPISGHNTLYWYLQNLGQGPELLIRYENEEAVDDSQLPKDRFSAERLKGVDSTLKIQPAELGDSAVYLCVSSRDRNQETHYFGPGTRLLVL.

Only one count was recorded for this clonotype. This sequence joins TRBV5-6 and TRBJ2-1; TRBD2 aligns across 8 bases. The trim removed 8 bases at V and 7 bases at J, leaving 14 bases unmatched. The CDR3 length is 15 residues. Per the germline V gene, CDR1 is SGHDT and CDR2 is YYEEEE. DNA of the CDR3: TGTGCCAGTCGTCCGTGCGGGAGGAGGTATAATGAGCAGTTCTTC. This gives the protein CASRPCGRRYNEQFF.

The V gene is TRBV7-2, the J gene TRBJ2-5, with TRBD2 matching 10 bases. Trimming at V came to 4 bases and at J to 10 bases, leaving 9 bases not matched to a gene. This CDR3 has 14 amino acids. Germline V gene data show CDR1 as SGHTA and CDR2 as FQGNSA. The CDR3 sequence: CASSSGTSVGNQYF. CDR3 nucleotide sequence: TGTGCCAGCAGCTCCGGGACTAGCGTCGGGAACCAGTACTTC.

This clonotype was observed at least ten times. The V gene is TRBV14, the J gene TRBJ2-7; D might be TRBD1 (5 bases). Trimming took off 3 bases at V and 7 bases at J, with 22 bases between the two ends. Germline V gene lookup returns CDR1 SGHDN and CDR2 FVKESK. The CDR3 consists of 16 residues. DNA of the CDR3: TGTGCCAGCAGCCACGTCCCGGGCCAGGGCCATCGGGAGCAGTACTTC. Translated: CASSHVPGQGHREQYF.

This clonotype was seen only a few times. Being one base from a much bigger clone, this may be a read error. The V gene is TRBV5-1, the J gene TRBJ1-1; D is undetermined. The CDR3 runs to 14 residues. V gave up 2 bases and J gave up 1 base, with 9 bases separating them. Germline CDR1 SGHRS, CDR2 YFSETQ. CDR3 sequence: CASSFQTPNTEAFF. The CDR3 DNA sequence: TGCGCCAGCAGCTTCCAAACCCCGAACACTGAAGCTTTCTTT.

Concerning this clonotype: At one of its ends the junction is not consistent with the germline gene, which may arise from a read error. This chain connects TRBV6-2 or TRBV6-3 to TRBJ2-4; a weak D match, TRBD2 (5 bases). Germline assignment: CDR1 MNHEY and CDR2 SVGEGT. The length of the CDR3 is 15 residues. The CDR3 DNA reads TGTGCCAGCAGTCTCAACGCGAGGGCCAAAAACATTCAATACTTC. It translates to CASSLNARAKNIQYF.

Details on this clonotype: An end of the junction does not agree with germline; a read error may underlie this. This rearrangement joins TRBV7-2 to TRBJ2-7; 10 positions match TRBD2. Germline lookup yields CDR1 SGHTA and CDR2 FQGNSA. The CDR3 is 15 residues long. CDR3 DNA: TGTGCCAGTAGCTATTTAGCGGGAGGATCCTACGAGCAGTACTTC. It specifies CASSYLAGGSYEQYF.